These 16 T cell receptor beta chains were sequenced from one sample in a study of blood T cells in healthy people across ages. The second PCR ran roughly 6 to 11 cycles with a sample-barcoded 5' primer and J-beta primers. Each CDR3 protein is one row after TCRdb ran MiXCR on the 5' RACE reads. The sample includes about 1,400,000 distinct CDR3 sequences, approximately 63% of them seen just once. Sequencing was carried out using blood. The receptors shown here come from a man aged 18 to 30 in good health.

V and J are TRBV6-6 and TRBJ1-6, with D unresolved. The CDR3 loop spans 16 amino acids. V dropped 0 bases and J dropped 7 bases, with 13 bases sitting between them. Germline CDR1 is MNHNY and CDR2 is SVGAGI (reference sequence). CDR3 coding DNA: TGTGCCAGCAGTTACTCGAGGCCCCCACCCAATTCACCCCTCCACTTT. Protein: CASSYSRPPPNSPLHF.

This chain's CDR3 is CASRRFSGYTF. CDR3 in DNA: TGCGCCAGCAGAAGATTTTCCGGCTACACCTTC. V usage is TRBV10-1 and J usage is TRBJ1-2; D not resolved. The germline V gene has CDR1 WNHNN and CDR2 SYGVQD (reference sequence). Trimming left V 6 bases short and J 8 bases short, with 10 bases between. The CDR3 runs to 11 residues.

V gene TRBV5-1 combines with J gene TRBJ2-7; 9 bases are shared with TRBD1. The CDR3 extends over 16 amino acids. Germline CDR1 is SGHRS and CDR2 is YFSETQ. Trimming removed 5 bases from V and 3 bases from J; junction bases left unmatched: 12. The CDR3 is CASRNVPGQGYYEQYF. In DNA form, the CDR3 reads TGCGCCAGCAGGAACGTACCGGGACAGGGATACTACGAGCAGTACTTC.

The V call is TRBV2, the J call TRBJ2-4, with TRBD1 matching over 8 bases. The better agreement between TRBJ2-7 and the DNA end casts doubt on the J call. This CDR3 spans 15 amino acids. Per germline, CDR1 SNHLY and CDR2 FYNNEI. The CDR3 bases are TGTGCCAGCAGTGAATGGCAGGGGGCTGGATACGAGCAGTACTTC. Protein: CASSEWQGAGYEQYF.

Written as DNA, the CDR3 is TGTGCCAGCAGCCCCTATTTGGATACGCAGTATTTT. Its translation: CASSPYLDTQYF. The chain uses TRBV7-2 and TRBJ2-3; no firm D call. This CDR3 comprises 12 residues. Germline values: CDR1 SGHTA, CDR2 FQGNSA. V was clipped by 5 bases and J by 6 bases, with 9 bases between them.

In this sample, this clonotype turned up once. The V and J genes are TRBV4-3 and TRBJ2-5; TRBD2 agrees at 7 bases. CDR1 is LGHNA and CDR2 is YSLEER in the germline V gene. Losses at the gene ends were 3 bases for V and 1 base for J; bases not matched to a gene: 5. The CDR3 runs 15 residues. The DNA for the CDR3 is TGCGCCAGCAGCCAGCAACTAGCGAGCCAAGAGACCCAGTACTTC. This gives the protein CASSQQLASQETQYF.

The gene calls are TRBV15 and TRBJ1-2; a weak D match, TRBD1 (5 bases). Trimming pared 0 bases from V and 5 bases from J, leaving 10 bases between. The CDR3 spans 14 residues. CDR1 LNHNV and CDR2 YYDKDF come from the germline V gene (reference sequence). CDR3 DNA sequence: TGTGCCACCAGCAGAGATCTCAGGGCATATGGCTACACCTTC. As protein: CATSRDLRAYGYTF.

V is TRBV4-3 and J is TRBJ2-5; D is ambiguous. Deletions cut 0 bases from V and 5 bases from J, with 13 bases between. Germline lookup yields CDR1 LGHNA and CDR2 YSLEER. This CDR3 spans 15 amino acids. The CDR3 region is CASSQDWAKTETQYF. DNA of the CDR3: TGCGCCAGCAGCCAAGATTGGGCGAAGACGGAGACCCAGTACTTC.

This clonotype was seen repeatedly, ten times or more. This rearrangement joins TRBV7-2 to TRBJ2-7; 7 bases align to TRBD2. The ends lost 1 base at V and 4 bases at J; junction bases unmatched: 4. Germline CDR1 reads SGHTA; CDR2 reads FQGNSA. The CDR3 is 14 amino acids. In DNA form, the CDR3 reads TGTGCCAGCAGCTTAGAAGGGCGGGAGTACGAGCAGTACTTC. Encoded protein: CASSLEGREYEQYF.

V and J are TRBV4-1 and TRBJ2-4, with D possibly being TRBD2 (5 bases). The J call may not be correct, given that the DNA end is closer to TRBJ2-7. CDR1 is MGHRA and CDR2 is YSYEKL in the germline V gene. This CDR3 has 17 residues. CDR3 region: CASSQSPGNSHSYEQYF. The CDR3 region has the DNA TGCGCCAGCAGCCAATCTCCGGGAAACTCCCACTCCTACGAGCAGTACTTC.

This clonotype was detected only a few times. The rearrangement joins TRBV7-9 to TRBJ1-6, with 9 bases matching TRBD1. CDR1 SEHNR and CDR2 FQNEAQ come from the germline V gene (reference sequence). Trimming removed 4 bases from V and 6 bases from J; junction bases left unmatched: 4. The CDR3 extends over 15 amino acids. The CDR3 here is CASSSGTGRNSPLHF. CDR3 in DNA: TGTGCCAGCAGCTCCGGGACAGGGCGTAATTCACCCCTCCACTTT.

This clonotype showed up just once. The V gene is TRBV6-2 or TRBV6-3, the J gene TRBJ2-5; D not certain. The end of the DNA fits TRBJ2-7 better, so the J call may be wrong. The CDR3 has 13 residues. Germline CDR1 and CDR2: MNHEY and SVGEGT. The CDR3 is CASSYSPQYEQYF. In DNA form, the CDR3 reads TGTGCCAGCAGTTACTCCCCTCAATACGAGCAGTACTTC.

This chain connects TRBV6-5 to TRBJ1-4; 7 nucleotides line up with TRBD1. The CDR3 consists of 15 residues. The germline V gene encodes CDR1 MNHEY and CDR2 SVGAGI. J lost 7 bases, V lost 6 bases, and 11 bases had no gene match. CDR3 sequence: CASSQTGRKTEKLFF. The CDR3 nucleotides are TGTGCCAGCAGCCAGACAGGGAGAAAGACTGAAAAACTGTTTTTT.

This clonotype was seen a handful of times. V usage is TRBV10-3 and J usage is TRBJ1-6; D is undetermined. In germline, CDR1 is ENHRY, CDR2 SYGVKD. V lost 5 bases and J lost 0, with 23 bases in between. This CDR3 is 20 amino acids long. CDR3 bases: TGTGCCATCAGTACTCTCTACGTTCAAAACGAAGGCTCCTATAATTCACCCCTCCACTTT. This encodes CAISTLYVQNEGSYNSPLHF.

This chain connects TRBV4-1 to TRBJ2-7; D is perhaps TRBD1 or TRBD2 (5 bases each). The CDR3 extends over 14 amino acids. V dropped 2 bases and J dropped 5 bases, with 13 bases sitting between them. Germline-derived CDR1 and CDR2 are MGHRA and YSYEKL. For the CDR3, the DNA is TGCGCCAGCAGCCAAAACGGGGCCTGGGACGAGCAGTACTTC. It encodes CASSQNGAWDEQYF.

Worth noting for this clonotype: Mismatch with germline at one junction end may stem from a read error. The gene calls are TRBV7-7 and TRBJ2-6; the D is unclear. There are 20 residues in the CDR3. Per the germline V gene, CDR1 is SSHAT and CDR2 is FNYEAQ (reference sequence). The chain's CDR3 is CASSLVRQNGDNSGANVLTF. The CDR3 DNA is TGTGCTAGCAGCTTAGTTCGGCAAAATGGGGATAACTCTGGGGCCAACGTCCTGACTTTC.